The 10 T cell receptor beta chains in this list originate from one sample, sequenced in a study of T-cell reconstitution after alpha-beta-depleted transplantation in children. Construction of the TCRbeta library involved unique molecular identifiers. TCRdb re-called the PCR reads through MiXCR, storing one row per CDR3 protein. The sample lists about 370,000 distinct CDR3 sequences; around 21% were seen once. The source was PBMCs from the stem cell graft donor, collected from the stem cell graft. The receptor source for this set is a human donor who donated a stem cell graft to a child with acute myeloid leukemia.

The V gene is TRBV10-3, the J gene TRBJ2-3; 8 nucleotides line up with TRBD1. The CDR3 extends over 15 amino acids. Germline assignment: CDR1 ENHRY and CDR2 SYGVKD. Losses at the gene ends were 6 bases for V and 5 bases for J; bases not matched to a gene: 10. The DNA of the CDR3 is TGTGCCATCAGAGACGACAGGGGCGGAGGAGATACGCAGTATTTT. Encoded protein: CAIRDDRGGGDTQYF.

V and J are TRBV15 and TRBJ2-7; TRBD2 aligns across 15 bases. The J segment lost 4 bases and the V segment lost 9 bases, leaving 7 bases of the junction unmatched. Germline-derived CDR1 and CDR2 are LNHNV and YYDKDF (reference sequence). The CDR3 is 15 residues long. CDR3 sequence: CATASGTSGRYEQYF. In DNA, the CDR3 is TGTGCCACGGCCTCAGGGACTAGCGGGAGGTACGAGCAGTACTTC.

This clonotype was found many times. The chain is built from TRBV27 and TRBJ2-2; D gene uncertain. Deletions cut 4 bases from V and 3 bases from J, with 3 bases between. The CDR3 has 12 residues. Germline V gene lookup returns CDR1 MNHEY and CDR2 SMNVEV (reference sequence). The chain's CDR3 is CASSYYTGELFF. As DNA, the CDR3 is TGTGCCAGCAGTTATTACACCGGGGAGCTGTTTTTT.

This clonotype occurred many times. The gene calls are TRBV28 and TRBJ2-5; possibly TRBD1 or TRBD2 for D (7 bases each). V gave up 6 bases and J gave up 5 bases, with 16 bases separating them. Germline CDR1 and CDR2: MDHEN and SYDVKM. The CDR3 has 14 amino acids. This CDR3 reads CASSPNQGGETQYF. The DNA of the CDR3 is TGTGCCAGCAGCCCAAACCAGGGGGGGGAGACCCAGTACTTC.

This clonotype was observed a few times. The rearrangement joins TRBV7-6 to TRBJ2-7; D ambiguous. The germline V gene encodes CDR1 SGHVS and CDR2 FNYEAQ. V gave up 2 bases and J gave up 5 bases, with 7 bases separating them. CDR3 length: 12 amino acids. CDR3 DNA sequence: TGTGCCAGCAGCTTAACCCCGGACGAGCAGTACTTC. Residues: CASSLTPDEQYF.

The chain uses TRBV20-1 and TRBJ2-1; TRBD2 is a possible D gene (6 bases). The CDR3 contains 12 residues. Germline lookup yields CDR1 DFQATT and CDR2 SNEGSKA (reference sequence). Trimming took off 6 bases at V and 10 bases at J, with 16 bases between the two ends. CDR3 nucleotide sequence: TGCAGTGCGAGCCGGGACTTGGTAGAGCAGTTCTTC. Protein sequence: CSASRDLVEQFF.

The rearrangement uses TRBV7-3 and TRBJ2-1; 9 bases map to TRBD2. Looked up from germline, CDR1 is SGHTA and CDR2 is FQGTGA. Trimming at V came to 3 bases and at J to 6 bases, leaving 6 bases not matched to a gene. The CDR3 extends over 15 amino acids. The CDR3 loop reads CASSLGLAGFNEQFF. The CDR3 region has the DNA TGTGCCAGCAGCTTGGGCCTAGCGGGATTCAATGAGCAGTTCTTC. Supplemented by reference TRBV7-3 and TRBJ2-1, the full variable domain reads GAGVSQTPSNKVTEKGKYVELRCDPISGHTALYWYRQSLGQGPEFLIYFQGTGAADDSGLPNDRFFAVRPEGSVSTLKIQRTERGDSAVYLCASSLGLAGFNEQFFGPGTRLTVL.

This clonotype has at least ten counts. This chain joins TRBV20-1 and TRBJ1-1, with a weak D call TRBD1 (5 bases). CDR3 length: 13 amino acids. CDR1 is DFQATT, CDR2 SNEGSKA, per germline (reference sequence). The V end lost 1 base, the J end lost 0 bases, and 6 bases lay between the germline ends. CDR3 sequence: CSARVGVNTEAFF. In DNA, the CDR3 is TGCAGTGCTAGAGTAGGGGTGAACACTGAAGCTTTCTTT.

This clonotype was counted at least ten times. The chain has TRBV12-3 or TRBV12-4 and TRBJ2-3, with TRBD2 matching over 8 bases. Trimming cost V 1 base and J 0 bases; bases outside gene matches: 6. The length of the CDR3 is 17 residues. The CDR3 DNA reads TGTGCCAGCAGTTTAGGGAGGCTAGCGGGTAGCACAGATACGCAGTATTTT. Residues: CASSLGRLAGSTDTQYF.

This clonotype was detected a few times. The rearrangement joins TRBV7-9 to TRBJ2-2; no definite D call. The germline V and J ends were trimmed by 1 base and 3 bases, with 3 bases remaining between them. Germline CDR1 SEHNR, CDR2 FQNEAQ (reference sequence). The CDR3 sequence is 13 residues long. The CDR3 reads CASSLVYTGELFF. The DNA of the CDR3 is TGTGCCAGCAGCTTAGTCTACACCGGGGAGCTGTTTTTT.